These T cell receptor beta chains were read from a single sample in a study of control samples from healthy donors and cancer patients. Here immunoSEQ multiplex PCR was the method, and the copy in TCRdb shows in-frame clones only, minus some. This repertoire shows some 140,000 clones, over 85% found once; its top ten account for around 6.1%. Input material: blood. Receptors were obtained from a middle-aged man in good health. Both conserved end residues are part of each CDR3. Each record gives: CDR3 DNA, CDR3 protein, V gene, CDR3 length, J gene, D gene, clone size. A D gene is named only where the DNA matches it firmly. Rows may omit the clone size; those that give it use once, few, many or a size class.

DNA: TGTGCCACCAGATATGACAGGGTGGGATCACCCCTCCACTTT; CDR3: CATRYDRVGSPLHF; V: TRBV15; length: 14; J: TRBJ1-6; D: TRBD1; size: -
DNA: TGCAGTGCTAGTCCGGGACTAGCCTTATACAATGAGCAGTTCTTC; CDR3: CSASPGLALYNEQFF; V: TRBV20-1; length: 15; J: TRBJ2-1; D: TRBD2; size: -
DNA: TGTGCCAGCAGCGGACAGGGGCCCAATCAGCCCCAGCATTTT; CDR3: CASSGQGPNQPQHF; V: TRBV11-2; length: 14; J: TRBJ1-5; D: TRBD1; size: once
DNA: TGTGCCACCAGCAGAGGCGGGCAGATCTATGGCTACACCTTC; CDR3: CATSRGGQIYGYTF; V: TRBV15; length: 14; J: TRBJ1-2; D: -; size: -
DNA: TGTGCCAGCAGCTCCCAGGGGGGACTTGAAGCTTTCTTT; CDR3: CASSSQGGLEAFF; V: TRBV7-8; length: 13; J: TRBJ1-1; D: TRBD1; size: -
DNA: TGTGCCAGCAGGGCTCAGGGGGTTAGATATCAGCCCCAGCATTTT; CDR3: CASRAQGVRYQPQHF; V: TRBV6-5; length: 15; J: TRBJ1-5; D: TRBD1; size: -
DNA: TGTGCCTGGAGTGACGGACAGGGGGGACAGCCCCAGCATTTT; CDR3: CAWSDGQGGQPQHF; V: TRBV30; length: 14; J: TRBJ1-5; D: TRBD1; size: -
DNA: TGTGCCAGCAGCCTCCCACTAGCCCTCTACAATGAGCAGTTCTTC; CDR3: CASSLPLALYNEQFF; V: TRBV6-2/TRBV6-3; length: 15; J: TRBJ2-1; D: -; size: -
DNA: TGTGCCAGCAGCGTAGCTGGTGGAATTCAAGAGACCCAGTACTTC; CDR3: CASSVAGGIQETQYF; V: TRBV9; length: 15; J: TRBJ2-5; D: -; size: -
DNA: TGTGCCAGCAGTCTCTTTGGGACTGCTGGAAACACCATATATTTT; CDR3: CASSLFGTAGNTIYF; V: TRBV6-5; length: 15; J: TRBJ1-3; D: -; size: -
DNA: TGCAGCGTTAGACAACAGGGGGCTGTGTACACCTTC; CDR3: CSVRQQGAVYTF; V: TRBV29-1; length: 12; J: TRBJ1-2; D: TRBD1; size: -
DNA: TGTGCCTGGAGTCGGGGACAGCCAACTAATGAAAAACTGTTTTTT; CDR3: CAWSRGQPTNEKLFF; V: TRBV30; length: 15; J: TRBJ1-4; D: TRBD1; size: -
DNA: TGTGCCAGCAGTGCACAGGGTCATAGCAATCAGCCCCAGCATTTT; CDR3: CASSAQGHSNQPQHF; V: TRBV2; length: 15; J: TRBJ1-5; D: -; size: -
DNA: TGTGCCAGCAGTCCCCCGACCGGGGAGCTGTTTTTT; CDR3: CASSPPTGELFF; V: TRBV28; length: 12; J: TRBJ2-2; D: -; size: -
DNA: TGCGCCAGCAGCTTGGGGACCGGCACTGAAGCTTTCTTT; CDR3: CASSLGTGTEAFF; V: TRBV5-1; length: 13; J: TRBJ1-1; D: -; size: -
DNA: TGTGCCAGCAGTGAAAATCAGCCCCAGCATTTT; CDR3: CASSENQPQHF; V: TRBV6-1; length: 11; J: TRBJ1-5; D: -; size: once
DNA: TGTGCCAGCAGCTTGGATGGACCGCTCTCCTATAATTCACCCCTCCACTTT; CDR3: CASSLDGPLSYNSPLHF; V: TRBV5-5; length: 17; J: TRBJ1-6; D: -; size: -
DNA: TGCGCCAGCAGCTTGCGGGGAGGACAGGGGGCTGCTAATGAAAAACTGTTTTTT; CDR3: CASSLRGGQGAANEKLFF; V: TRBV5-1; length: 18; J: TRBJ1-4; D: TRBD1; size: -
DNA: TGTGCCAGCAGCCAACGGGGGTCTAGCCCGAGCTCCTACAATGAGCAGTTCTTC; CDR3: CASSQRGSSPSSYNEQFF; V: TRBV5-4; length: 18; J: TRBJ2-1; D: -; size: -
DNA: TGTGCCAGCAGCTCCCCCAGGAGGTTTGCTGAAGCTTTCTTT; CDR3: CASSSPRRFAEAFF; V: TRBV11-2; length: 14; J: TRBJ1-1; D: -; size: -
DNA: TGCGCCAGCAGCCAAGATCCGGTTCAGCCCCAGCATTTT; CDR3: CASSQDPVQPQHF; V: TRBV4-1; length: 13; J: TRBJ1-5; D: -; size: -
DNA: TGTGCCAGCTGGGGAAGTGGTGGCTACACCTTC; CDR3: CASWGSGGYTF; V: TRBV6-5; length: 11; J: TRBJ1-2; D: -; size: -
DNA: TGTGCCATCAGTCCCAGGGATAATAGCCCTAACTATGGCTACACCTTC; CDR3: CAISPRDNSPNYGYTF; V: TRBV10-3; length: 16; J: TRBJ1-2; D: -; size: -
DNA: TGTGCCAGCAGGGGTTCCTATAATTCACCCCTCCACTTT; CDR3: CASRGSYNSPLHF; V: TRBV27; length: 13; J: TRBJ1-6; D: -; size: -
DNA: TGTGCCTGGACGACACTCACAGATACGCAGTATTTT; CDR3: CAWTTLTDTQYF; V: TRBV30; length: 12; J: TRBJ2-3; D: -; size: -
DNA: TGTGCCAGCTCACCAGGTCAGGGGTGGGACTATGGCTACACCTTC; CDR3: CASSPGQGWDYGYTF; V: TRBV18; length: 15; J: TRBJ1-2; D: -; size: -
DNA: TGTGCCAGCAGTGGAGCGGGGGAGGAAAATGAGCAGTTCTTC; CDR3: CASSGAGEENEQFF; V: TRBV2; length: 14; J: TRBJ2-1; D: TRBD2; size: -
DNA: TGTGCCAGCTCACCGGGACAGGGAGACGGCAATCAGCCCCAGCATTTT; CDR3: CASSPGQGDGNQPQHF; V: TRBV18; length: 16; J: TRBJ1-5; D: TRBD1; size: -
DNA: TGTGCCAGCAGCCGCAGGGATCCGTCAGCTGGCTACACCTTC; CDR3: CASSRRDPSAGYTF; V: TRBV3-1/TRBV3-2; length: 14; J: TRBJ1-2; D: -; size: -
DNA: TGTGCCAGCAGTTGGGGGGTTAACACCGGGGAGCTGTTTTTT; CDR3: CASSWGVNTGELFF; V: TRBV6-5; length: 14; J: TRBJ2-2; D: -; size: -
DNA: TGTGCCAGCAGCCCAGGGGCTAGCGGGGGCTCAGATACGCAGTATTTT; CDR3: CASSPGASGGSDTQYF; V: TRBV7-2; length: 16; J: TRBJ2-3; D: TRBD2; size: -
DNA: TGTGCCAGCTCAAGGGACAAGAACAATTCACCCCTCCACTTT; CDR3: CASSRDKNNSPLHF; V: TRBV18; length: 14; J: TRBJ1-6; D: -; size: -
DNA: TGTGCCAGTAGTATATCCACACTAACGGATAATGAGCAGTTCTTC; CDR3: CASSISTLTDNEQFF; V: TRBV19; length: 15; J: TRBJ2-1; D: -; size: once
DNA: TGTGCCAGTAGTCCCGCCGGAGCGGGGGCCTCCTACGAGCAGTACTTC; CDR3: CASSPAGAGASYEQYF; V: TRBV19; length: 16; J: TRBJ2-7; D: TRBD2; size: -
DNA: TGCGCCAGCAGCCAGACAGGGGATAATTCACCCCTCCACTTT; CDR3: CASSQTGDNSPLHF; V: TRBV4-1; length: 14; J: TRBJ1-6; D: TRBD1; size: once
DNA: TGTGCCAGCAGCGCCAGCGGGGCCAAGGAACTGTTTTTT; CDR3: CASSASGAKELFF; V: TRBV9; length: 13; J: TRBJ1-4; D: -; size: -
DNA: TGTGCCAGCAGCCCGATCCTTGGACTAGCAGACAATGAGCAGTTCTTC; CDR3: CASSPILGLADNEQFF; V: TRBV7-2; length: 16; J: TRBJ2-1; D: TRBD2; size: -
DNA: TGTGCCAGCAGTGAACCCCGGGGAGGGGGGGGACAGACCCAGTACTTC; CDR3: CASSEPRGGGGQTQYF; V: TRBV6-1; length: 16; J: TRBJ2-5; D: -; size: -
DNA: TGTGCCAGCAGCTTCGGACAGGGGACCTACGAGCAGTACTTC; CDR3: CASSFGQGTYEQYF; V: TRBV5-6; length: 14; J: TRBJ2-7; D: TRBD1; size: -
DNA: TGTGCCAGCAGTGTCGGGAGGCTAGATGGCTACACCTTC; CDR3: CASSVGRLDGYTF; V: TRBV25-1; length: 13; J: TRBJ1-2; D: -; size: -
DNA: TGTGCCAGCAGGGGGGCTCACAATGAGCAGTTCTTC; CDR3: CASRGAHNEQFF; V: TRBV28; length: 12; J: TRBJ2-1; D: -; size: -
DNA: TGTGCCAGCTCACCACGCCTAACAGGGGGAGCCGGGGAGCTGTTTTTT; CDR3: CASSPRLTGGAGELFF; V: TRBV18; length: 16; J: TRBJ2-2; D: TRBD1; size: -
DNA: TGTGCTAGTGGTTTGGTTACTCGGGAAGGCTCCTACGAGCAGTACTTC; CDR3: CASGLVTREGSYEQYF; V: TRBV12-5; length: 16; J: TRBJ2-7; D: -; size: -
DNA: TGTGCCAGCTCCGACAGGGGCAACACCATATATTTT; CDR3: CASSDRGNTIYF; V: TRBV12-3/TRBV12-4; length: 12; J: TRBJ1-3; D: TRBD1; size: -
DNA: TGTGCCAGCAGTGATAAGCCGGAGCGGGGGGGCCTATACGAGCAGTACTTC; CDR3: CASSDKPERGGLYEQYF; V: TRBV2; length: 17; J: TRBJ2-7; D: TRBD2; size: -
DNA: TGCGCCAGCAGCCCCCTCGGGGCCGGCTCTGGGGCCAACGTCCTGACTTTC; CDR3: CASSPLGAGSGANVLTF; V: TRBV5-1; length: 17; J: TRBJ2-6; D: -; size: -
DNA: TGTGCCATCAGAGCGGGAGGGTCCTCCTACAATGAGCAGTTCTTC; CDR3: CAIRAGGSSYNEQFF; V: TRBV10-3; length: 15; J: TRBJ2-1; D: TRBD2; size: once
DNA: TGTGCCAGCAGCCGGGGGACATCCATCCAGAACACTGAAGCTTTCTTT; CDR3: CASSRGTSIQNTEAFF; V: TRBV11-3; length: 16; J: TRBJ1-1; D: -; size: -
DNA: TGTGCCAGCAGGAGAGACAGTGCGAACACTGAAGCTTTCTTT; CDR3: CASRRDSANTEAFF; V: TRBV2; length: 14; J: TRBJ1-1; D: -; size: -
DNA: TGTGCCAGCACGGTCAGCTCCTACGAGCAGTACTTC; CDR3: CASTVSSYEQYF; V: TRBV28; length: 12; J: TRBJ2-7; D: -; size: -